One and the same sample provided the 16 T cell receptor beta chains below, sequenced in a study of T cell responses to AZD1222 COVID-19 vaccine. Only in-frame clones appear in the TCRdb table, and some are missing; sequencing was by immunoSEQ multiplex PCR. The data contain about 140,000 clones, roughly 85% of them singletons. The material was peripheral blood, obtained 28 days after the second dose of the MenACWY control vaccine. These receptors were taken from an adult who received the MenACWY meningococcal vaccine as a control.

The chain employs TRBV19 and TRBJ1-1, with TRBD1 as a possible D gene (5 bases). This CDR3 spans 14 amino acids. The germline V gene encodes CDR1 LNHDA and CDR2 SQIVND (reference sequence). Deletions cut 5 bases from V and 1 base from J, with 11 bases between. This CDR3 is CASSLGRGNTEAFF. As DNA, the CDR3 is TGTGCCAGTAGTTTGGGACGGGGGAACACTGAAGCTTTCTTT.

The chain links TRBV27 to TRBJ2-4, with 8 positions matching TRBD1. The CDR3 has 14 residues. V lost 5 bases and J lost 8; bases outside the gene matches: 8. In germline, CDR1 is MNHEY, CDR2 SMNVEV (reference sequence). The CDR3 region is CASSLRTGRDIQYF. The DNA of the CDR3 is TGTGCCAGCAGTCTTAGGACAGGGAGAGACATTCAGTACTTC.

This chain links TRBV3-1 (or the pseudogene TRBV3-2) with TRBJ1-5, with D perhaps TRBD1 (5 bases). Germline V CDR1 and CDR2: LGHDT, YNNKEL (reference sequence). CDR3 size: 14 residues. Deletions cut 5 bases from V and 7 bases from J, with 15 bases between. The CDR3 DNA sequence: TGTGCCAGCAGCGCAACCAGTGGGGGGCAGCCCCAGCATTTT. This encodes CASSATSGGQPQHF.

V usage is TRBV28 and J usage is TRBJ2-2; weak D call: TRBD2 (5 bases). Germline V gives CDR1 MDHEN, CDR2 SYDVKM. The germline V and J ends were trimmed by 11 bases and 8 bases, with 21 bases remaining between them. The CDR3 has 14 residues. CDR3 DNA: TGTGCCGGTCAAGGTGACTCAGCGGTAGGGGAGCTGTTTTTT. This encodes CAGQGDSAVGELFF.

The V and J genes are TRBV7-9 and TRBJ2-3; TRBD2 matches 7 bases. Germline trimming cut 5 bases from V and 6 bases from J; bases unmatched to any gene: 11. From germline, CDR1 is SEHNR and CDR2 FQNEAQ (reference sequence). The CDR3 extends over 15 amino acids. The CDR3 region has the DNA TGTGCCAGCAGCCCGACTAGCCTTTCTATCGATACGCAGTATTTT. Translated: CASSPTSLSIDTQYF. The full variable domain, with the rest looked up from reference TRBV7-9 and TRBJ2-3, is DTGVSQNPRHKITKRGQNVTFRCDPISEHNRLYWYRQTLGQGPEFLTYFQNEAQLEKSRLLSDRFSAERPKGSFSTLEIQRTEQGDSAMYLCASSPTSLSIDTQYFGPGTRLTVL.

The chain recombines TRBV5-1 with TRBJ2-2; D might be TRBD2 (6 bases). V lost 3 bases and J 3 bases, leaving 6 bases between the germline ends. CDR3 length: 13 amino acids. Looked up from germline, CDR1 is SGHRS and CDR2 is YFSETQ. The CDR3 here is CASSSGDTGELFF. The CDR3, as DNA: TGCGCCAGCAGCTCGGGAGACACCGGGGAGCTGTTTTTT.

This clone was recorded a few times. The chain joins TRBV5-1 to TRBJ2-7, with TRBD2 matching 8 bases. Per the germline V gene, CDR1 is SGHRS and CDR2 is YFSETQ. The J segment lost 0 bases and the V segment lost 7 bases, leaving 3 bases of the junction unmatched. The CDR3 has 13 amino acids. The CDR3: CASWSGSSYEQYF. The DNA of the CDR3 is TGCGCCAGCTGGAGCGGGAGCTCCTACGAGCAGTACTTC.

This chain uses TRBV2 with TRBJ1-6, with D possibly being TRBD1 (6 bases). CDR3 size: 14 residues. The germline gives CDR1 SNHLY, CDR2 FYNNEI. V lost 8 bases to trimming and J lost 6 bases, with 14 bases between them. As DNA, the CDR3 is TGTGCCAGCCAGATCGGACAGTTTAATTCACCCCTCCACTTT. The encoded protein is CASQIGQFNSPLHF.

The chain joins TRBV19 to TRBJ2-7; D call uncertain. V was trimmed by 6 bases and J by 1 base, leaving 13 bases between them. CDR1 LNHDA and CDR2 SQIVND come from the germline V gene (reference sequence). The CDR3 has 14 amino acids. CDR3 in DNA: TGTGCCAGTAGCCAAAGCATGGGGTCCTACGAGCAGTACTTC. It codes for CASSQSMGSYEQYF.

The V call is TRBV11-3, the J call TRBJ2-5, with 14 bases aligning to TRBD2. Germline V CDR1 and CDR2: SGHNT, YENEEA. Trimming cost V 5 bases and J 5 bases; bases outside gene matches: 7. The CDR3 runs to 16 residues. The CDR3 DNA follows: TGTGCCAGCAGCCGAAGACTAGCGGGAGGGGAGGAGACCCAGTACTTC. It is translated as CASSRRLAGGEETQYF.

The chain has TRBV6-5 and TRBJ1-2, with D hard to call. The CDR3 runs 12 residues. Germline V lookup: CDR1 MNHEY, CDR2 SVGAGI. The V gene lost 8 bases and the J gene lost 4 bases, with 11 bases spanning the gap. CDR3: CASLSLSYGYTF. The CDR3 nucleotides read TGTGCCAGCCTTTCGTTGAGCTATGGCTACACCTTC.

CDR3 residues: CASSSEGGVAYEQYF. The CDR3 DNA reads as TGTGCCAGCAGTTCCGAGGGTGGGGTCGCCTACGAGCAGTACTTC. The rearrangement uses TRBV9 and TRBJ2-7; D perhaps matches TRBD2 (5 bases). CDR1 is SGDLS and CDR2 is YYNGEE in the germline V gene. CDR3 length: 15 residues. V was shortened by 5 bases and J by 2 bases, with 17 bases between the two germline ends.

The rearrangement joins TRBV3-1 (or the pseudogene TRBV3-2) to TRBJ2-1, with 9 bases identical to TRBD2. Trimming cost V 1 base and J 8 bases; bases outside gene matches: 12. The CDR3 contains 17 residues. Germline assignment: CDR1 LGHDT and CDR2 YNNKEL (reference sequence). The CDR3 DNA follows: TGTGCCAGCAGCCAAGCATGGGGCGGGGGGGCCAGAGATGAGCAGTTCTTC. Protein product: CASSQAWGGGARDEQFF.

The chain combines TRBV7-3 with TRBJ2-2; D is uncertain. This CDR3 has 14 residues. Germline CDR1 reads SGHTA; CDR2 reads FQGTGA. Trimming took 4 bases from V and 4 from J, leaving 10 bases between them. The CDR3 spells CASSSSLGTGELFF. The CDR3 DNA reads as TGTGCCAGCAGCTCCTCTTTGGGCACCGGGGAGCTGTTTTTT.

The chain recombines TRBV5-1 with TRBJ2-1; D tentatively fits TRBD1 or TRBD2 (5 bases each). The length of the CDR3 is 14 residues. Looked up from germline, CDR1 is SGHRS and CDR2 is YFSETQ. V lost 1 base to trimming and J lost 9 bases, with 14 bases between them. This CDR3 is CASSLMDTRGEQFF. The DNA of the CDR3 is TGCGCCAGCAGCTTGATGGACACGAGGGGTGAGCAGTTCTTC.

The V and J genes are TRBV12-5 and TRBJ2-7; D may be TRBD2 (6 bases). V was cut by 2 bases and J by 4 bases, with 18 bases left in between. The germline V gene has CDR1 LGHNT and CDR2 FRNRAP. This CDR3 region has 16 residues. The CDR3 is CASGLPRDFTGYEQYV. As DNA, the CDR3 is TGTGCTAGTGGTTTGCCTAGGGACTTCACCGGATACGAGCAGTACGTC.